This T cell receptor beta chain was sequenced during a study of spatial heterogeneity in lung cancer. In the study overall: Unique TCR and UMI combinations averaged more than ten appearances each in raw reads.

MiXCR, run by TCRdb on the 5' RACE reads, gives a single entry per CDR3 protein. Altogether about 30,000 distinct CDR3 sequences are present, under 7% being singletons, with the ten largest covering under 25%. The time point was: blood at routine non-recurrence follow-up after resection. Tumor, nontumor lung or frozen PBMC supplied whole RNA that was sequenced unsorted. The CDR3 has 15 residues. V was pared by 0 bases and J by 9 bases, with 14 bases between. Looked up from germline, CDR1 is MNHEY and CDR2 is SVGEGT. The origin of this receptor is a male donor with early-stage non-small cell lung cancer. The gene calls are TRBV6-2 or TRBV6-3 and TRBJ2-2; D gene ambiguous. This specimen consisted of PBMCs, obtained at follow-up. The CDR3 nucleotides read TGTGCCAGCAGTTACTCGAATTTGGTTCTCCGGGAGCTGTTTTTT. Amino acid sequence: CASSYSNLVLRELFF.